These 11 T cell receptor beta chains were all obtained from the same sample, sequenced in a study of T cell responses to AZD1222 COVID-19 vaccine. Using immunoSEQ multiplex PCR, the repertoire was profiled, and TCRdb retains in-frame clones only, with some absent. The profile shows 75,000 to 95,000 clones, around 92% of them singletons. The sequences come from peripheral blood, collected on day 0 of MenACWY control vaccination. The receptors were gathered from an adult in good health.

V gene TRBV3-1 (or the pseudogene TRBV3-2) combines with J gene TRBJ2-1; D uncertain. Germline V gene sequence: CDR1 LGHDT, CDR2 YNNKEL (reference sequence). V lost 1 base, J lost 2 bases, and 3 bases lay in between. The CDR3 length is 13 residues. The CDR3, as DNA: TGTGCCAGCAGCCAAGTAACCTACAATGAGCAGTTCTTC. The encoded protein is CASSQVTYNEQFF.

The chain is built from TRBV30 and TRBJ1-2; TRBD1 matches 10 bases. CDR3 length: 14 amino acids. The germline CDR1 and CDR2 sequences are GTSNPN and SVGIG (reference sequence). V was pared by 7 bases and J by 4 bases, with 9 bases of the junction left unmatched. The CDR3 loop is CAYQDRGRSYGYTF. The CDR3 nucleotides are TGTGCCTACCAAGACAGGGGGCGAAGCTATGGCTACACCTTC. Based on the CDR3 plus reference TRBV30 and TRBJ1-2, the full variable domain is SQTIHQWPATLVQPVGSPLSLECTVEGTSNPNLYWYRQAAGRGLQLLFYSVGIGQISSEVPQNLSASRPQDRQFILSSKKLLLSDSGFYLCAYQDRGRSYGYTFGSGTRLTVV.

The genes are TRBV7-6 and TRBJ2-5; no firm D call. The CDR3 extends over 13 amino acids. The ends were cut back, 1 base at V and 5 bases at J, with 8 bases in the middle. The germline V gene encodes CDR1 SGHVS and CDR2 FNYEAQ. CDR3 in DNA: TGTGCCAGCAGCTTAGGAGTAAGGGAGACCCAGTACTTC. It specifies CASSLGVRETQYF.

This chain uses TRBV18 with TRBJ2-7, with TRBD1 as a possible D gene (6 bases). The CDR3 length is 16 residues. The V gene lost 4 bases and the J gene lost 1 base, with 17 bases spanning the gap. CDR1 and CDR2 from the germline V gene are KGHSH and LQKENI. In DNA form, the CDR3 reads TGTGCCAGCTCACAAACAGGGACCGGCGGATCCTACGAGCAGTACTTC. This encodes CASSQTGTGGSYEQYF.

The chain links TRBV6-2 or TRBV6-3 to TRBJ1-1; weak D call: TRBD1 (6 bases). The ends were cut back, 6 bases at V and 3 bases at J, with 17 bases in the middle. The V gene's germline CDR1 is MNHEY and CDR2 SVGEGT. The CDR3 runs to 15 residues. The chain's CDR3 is CASSLPGAKDTEAFF. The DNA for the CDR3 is TGTGCCAGCAGCCTCCCAGGGGCCAAGGACACTGAAGCTTTCTTT.

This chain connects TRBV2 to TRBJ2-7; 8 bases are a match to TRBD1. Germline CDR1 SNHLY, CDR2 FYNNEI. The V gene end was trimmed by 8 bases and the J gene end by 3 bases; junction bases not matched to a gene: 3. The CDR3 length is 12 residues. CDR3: CASGQGLYEQYF. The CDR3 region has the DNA TGTGCCAGCGGACAGGGACTCTACGAGCAGTACTTC.

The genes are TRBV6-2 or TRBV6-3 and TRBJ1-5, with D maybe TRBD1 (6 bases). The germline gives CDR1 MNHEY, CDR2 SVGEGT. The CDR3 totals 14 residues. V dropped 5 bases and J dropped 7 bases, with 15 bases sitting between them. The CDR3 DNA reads TGTGCCAGCAGTAAAACAGGGTCCAGGCAGCCCCAGCATTTT. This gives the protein CASSKTGSRQPQHF.

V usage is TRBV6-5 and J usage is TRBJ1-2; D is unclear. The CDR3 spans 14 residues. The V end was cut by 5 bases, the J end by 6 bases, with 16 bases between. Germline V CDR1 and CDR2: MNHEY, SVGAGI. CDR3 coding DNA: TGTGCCAGCAGTCCTTCGGACTGGGCCAATGGCTACACCTTC. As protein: CASSPSDWANGYTF.

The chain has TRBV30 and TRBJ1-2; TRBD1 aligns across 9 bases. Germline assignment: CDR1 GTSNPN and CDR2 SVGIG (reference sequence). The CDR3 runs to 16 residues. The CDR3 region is CDSLDRGSVGGYGYTF. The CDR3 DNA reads TGTGATTCTCTCGACAGGGGGAGCGTAGGAGGCTATGGCTACACCTTC.

CDR3 DNA: TGTGCCAGCAGTTACGAACTGGGACTAGCGGATGAGACCCAGTACTTC. Residues: CASSYELGLADETQYF. The chain uses TRBV6-2 or TRBV6-3 and TRBJ2-5; 11 positions match TRBD2. V gave up 2 bases and J gave up 5 bases; unmatched junction bases: 7. The germline V gene encodes CDR1 MNHEY and CDR2 SVGEGT. The CDR3 is made up of 16 amino acids.

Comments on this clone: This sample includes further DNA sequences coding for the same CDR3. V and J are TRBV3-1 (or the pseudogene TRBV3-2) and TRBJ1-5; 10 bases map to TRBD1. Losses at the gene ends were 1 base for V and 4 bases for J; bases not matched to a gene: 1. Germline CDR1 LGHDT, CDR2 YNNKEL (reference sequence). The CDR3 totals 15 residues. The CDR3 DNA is TGTGCCAGCAGCCAAGCGGGACAGGGGAATCAGCCCCAGCATTTT. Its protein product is CASSQAGQGNQPQHF.